Here is one T cell receptor (beta chain) with its context. As yet, its antigen is unknown. In germline, CDR1 is LGHDT, CDR2 YNNKEL (reference sequence). The CDR3 extends over 16 amino acids. Between the trimmed V and J ends, which lost 0 bases and 0 bases, there was a span of 10 bases. This specimen comes from a study of regulatory T cells in long-lasting Graves disease. Regarding time point: newly diagnosed GD, antithyroid drugs for less than 3 months. With RNA extracted from PBMCs as input, the TCR library was made. Libraries of TCR beta came from iRepertoire HTBI primers plus Arm-PCR of CDR3 regions. TCRdb re-derived calls from the multiplex PCR reads in MiXCR, one entry per CDR3 protein. The sample holds 400,000 to 650,000 distinct CDR3 sequences, 15% to 20% seen once. Study-wide results and limits: Relative to new patients (roughly 970), persistent patients exhibited greater sharing of public clonotypes (approximately 2,700).

The data also belong to a second study, concerning T cells in Graves' hyperthyroidism and ophthalmopathy.

This receptor was taken from a woman aged 40 to 65 with Graves disease. The sample consisted of peripheral blood mononuclear cells (PBMCs), taken at new diagnosis, from a patient treated with antithyroid drugs. The gene calls are TRBV3-1 and TRBJ2-3; the D gene is possibly TRBD2 (5 bases). CDR3 in amino acids: CASSQDPSPSTDTQYF. In DNA form, the CDR3 reads TGTGCCAGCAGCCAAGACCCTAGCCCGAGCACAGATACGCAGTATTTT.